Below, one TCR beta chain is given with its context. The antigen remains undetermined. The junction shows a germline mismatch at one end, possibly a read error. This sample was included in a study of T-cell memory formation after mild COVID-19. TCRdb reprocessed the 5' RACE reads with MiXCR, giving one entry per CDR3 protein. The data show some 410,000 distinct CDR3 sequences, 20% to 25% seen once. Points from the study as a whole: Confirmation was lacking for SARS-CoV-2 specificity of second-wave clones that peaked on day 37. Within pre-infection memory, some responding clones were found, suggesting cross-reactive memory joined.

The source material was PBMCs or a T cell subset sorted from them (not recorded which). The receptor was derived from an adult woman who had mild COVID-19 (a few samples of this study predate the infection). Cell type and time point are not known.

This chain's CDR3 is CASSLRRDTGELFF. DNA for the CDR3: TGTGCTAGCAGCTTAAGGAGGGACACCGGGGAGCTGTTTTTT. This chain links TRBV7-7 with TRBJ2-2; tentatively, D is TRBD2 (6 bases). CDR1 and CDR2 from the germline V gene are SSHAT and FNYEAQ (reference sequence). The CDR3 covers 14 residues.